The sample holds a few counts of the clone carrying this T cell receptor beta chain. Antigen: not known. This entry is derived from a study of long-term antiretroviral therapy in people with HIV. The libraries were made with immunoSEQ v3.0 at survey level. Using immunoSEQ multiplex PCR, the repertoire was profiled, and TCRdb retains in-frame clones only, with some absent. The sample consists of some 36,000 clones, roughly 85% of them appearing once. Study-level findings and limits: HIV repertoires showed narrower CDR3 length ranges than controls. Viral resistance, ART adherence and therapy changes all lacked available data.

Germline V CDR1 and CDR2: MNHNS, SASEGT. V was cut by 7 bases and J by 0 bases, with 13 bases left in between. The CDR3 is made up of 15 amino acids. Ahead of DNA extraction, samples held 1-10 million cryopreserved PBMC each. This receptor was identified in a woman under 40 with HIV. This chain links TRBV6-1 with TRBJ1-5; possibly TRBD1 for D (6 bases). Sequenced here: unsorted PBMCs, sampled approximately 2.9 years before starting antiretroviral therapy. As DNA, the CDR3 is TGTGCCAGCAAGACAGGTCCACCTAGCAATCAGCCCCAGCATTTT. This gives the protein CASKTGPPSNQPQHF.